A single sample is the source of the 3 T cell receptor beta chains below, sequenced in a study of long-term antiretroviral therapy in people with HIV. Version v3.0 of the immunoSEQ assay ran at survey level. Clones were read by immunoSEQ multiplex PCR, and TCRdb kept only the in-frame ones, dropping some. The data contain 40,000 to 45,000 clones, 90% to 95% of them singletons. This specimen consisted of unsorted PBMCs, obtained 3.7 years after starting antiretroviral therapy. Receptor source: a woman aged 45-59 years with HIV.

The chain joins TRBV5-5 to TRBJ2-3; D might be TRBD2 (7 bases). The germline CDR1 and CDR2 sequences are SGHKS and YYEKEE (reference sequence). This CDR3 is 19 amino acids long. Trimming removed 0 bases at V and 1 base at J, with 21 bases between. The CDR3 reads CASSLATSTGGGGTDTQYF. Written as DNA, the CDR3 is TGTGCCAGCAGCTTGGCCACTAGTACCGGCGGGGGCGGCACAGATACGCAGTATTTT. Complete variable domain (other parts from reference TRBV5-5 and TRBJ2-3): DAGVTQSPTHLIKTRGQQVTLRCSPISGHKSVSWYQQVLGQGPQFIFQYYEKEERGRGNFPDRFSARQFPNYSSELNVNALLLGDSALYLCASSLATSTGGGGTDTQYFGPGTRLTVL.

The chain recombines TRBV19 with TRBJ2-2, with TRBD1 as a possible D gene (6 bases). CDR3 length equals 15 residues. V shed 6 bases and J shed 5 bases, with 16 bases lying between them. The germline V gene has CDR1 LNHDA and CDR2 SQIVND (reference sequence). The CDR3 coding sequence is TGTGCCAGTAGGACGGGACAAGCATATACCGGGGAGCTGTTTTTT. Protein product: CASRTGQAYTGELFF.

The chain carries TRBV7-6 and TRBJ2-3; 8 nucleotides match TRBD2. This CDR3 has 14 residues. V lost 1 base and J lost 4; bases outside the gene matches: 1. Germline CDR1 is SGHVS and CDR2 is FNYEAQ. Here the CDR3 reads CASSLVGGADTQYF. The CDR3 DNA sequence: TGTGCCAGCAGCTTAGTCGGGGGGGCAGATACGCAGTATTTT.